This TCR beta chain was captured by sequencing in a study of tumor and adjacent non-tumor tissue in lung cancer. At least ten counts were recorded for this clonotype. RNA was extracted from bulk tissue without any cell sorting. Distant lung tissue was collected more than 3 cm away from the tumor edge. The CDR3 is 14 amino acids. The junction had 4 bases not matched to a gene; V was cut back by 0 bases and J by 5 bases. Per the germline V gene, CDR1 is SQVTM and CDR2 is ANQGSEA. TCRbeta libraries were built with three rounds of nested PCR, modified from ARM-PCR. One entry per CDR3 protein results from TCRdb running MiXCR on the multiplex PCR reads. The sample has 90,000 to 110,000 distinct CDR3 sequences; about 63% are singletons.

Source material: distant non-tumor lung tissue. The genes are TRBV29-1 and TRBJ2-5; 9 nucleotides match TRBD2. This TCR was recovered from a man aged 60-69 years with non-small cell lung cancer. CDR3 DNA: TGCAGCGTTGAAGATTCGCGGGGGGGTGAGACCCAGTACTTC. Translating it yields CSVEDSRGGETQYF.